A single sample gave rise to the 12 T cell receptor beta chains below, sequenced in a study of beta chain features in type 1 diabetes. The investigators reverse transcribed all of the isolated RNA, so they sequenced expressed TCRB transcripts. TCRdb's copy holds only in-frame clones and misses some; the assay was immunoSEQ multiplex PCR. The data show about 250,000 clones, with 11% to 15% seen just once and around 0.03% held by the top ten. The sample taken for sequencing was naive CD4+ T cells from blood. These receptors were obtained from a woman between 40 and 50 years old in good health.

The rearrangement links TRBV6-5 to TRBJ2-3; TRBD1 is a possible D gene (6 bases). V lost 5 bases to trimming and J lost 6 bases, with 6 bases between them. Germline V gives CDR1 MNHEY, CDR2 SVGAGI. CDR3 size: 11 residues. CDR3 coding DNA: TGTGCCAGCAGTCAGGGGGATACGCAGTATTTT. Encoded protein: CASSQGDTQYF.

This clone turned up a few times. This rearrangement joins TRBV11-3 to TRBJ2-1; the D is unclear. V lost 5 bases, J lost 4 bases, and 15 bases lay in between. This CDR3 has 15 amino acids. Germline CDR1 reads SGHNT; CDR2 reads YENEEA. The CDR3 loop reads CASSTGSPRYNEQFF. CDR3 nucleotides: TGTGCCAGCAGCACCGGGTCACCTCGTTACAATGAGCAGTTCTTC.

This clone was observed a handful of times. The chain recombines TRBV2 with TRBJ2-3; D gene ambiguous. The CDR3 runs 11 residues. With 3 bases removed from V and 10 bases from J, the gap between germline ends came to 8 bases. The V gene's germline CDR1 is SNHLY and CDR2 FYNNEI. In DNA, the CDR3 is TGTGCCAGCAGTGAGGTTTCAGCGCAGTATTTT. Translating it yields CASSEVSAQYF.

This clone showed up just a few times. The chain links TRBV27 to TRBJ1-5; D is unresolved. Germline V gene sequence: CDR1 MNHEY, CDR2 SMNVEV (reference sequence). CDR3 length: 15 amino acids. Trimming stripped 2 bases from V and 6 bases from J, with 14 bases between. Written as DNA, the CDR3 is TGTGCCAGCAGTTTAACCCCGCCTAGAAGTCAGCCCCAGCATTTT. Its translation: CASSLTPPRSQPQHF.

The chain uses TRBV6-1 and TRBJ1-1, with D unresolved. Trimming left V 1 base short and J 0 bases short, with 6 bases between. CDR3 length: 14 amino acids. Germline CDR1 and CDR2: MNHNS and SASEGT. Here the CDR3 DNA reads TGTGCCAGCAGTGAAGGAGGGTTGAACACTGAAGCTTTCTTT. Its translation is CASSEGGLNTEAFF.

The chain is built from TRBV6-5 and TRBJ1-4; D ambiguous. There are 15 residues in the CDR3. V was clipped by 6 bases and J by 4 bases, with 15 bases between them. Germline CDR1 reads MNHEY; CDR2 reads SVGAGI. The CDR3 here is CASSPPLGRNEKLFF. In DNA form, the CDR3 reads TGTGCCAGCAGCCCACCTCTTGGGCGTAATGAAAAACTGTTTTTT.

The chain combines TRBV4-3 with TRBJ2-2; tentatively, D is TRBD2 (5 bases). V was cut by 4 bases and J by 8 bases, with 14 bases left in between. This CDR3 is 14 amino acids long. Germline V gene lookup returns CDR1 LGHNA and CDR2 YSLEER. In nucleotides, the CDR3 is TGCGCCAGCAGCCGGAACGGGGTAGCTGGGGAGCTGTTTTTT. Residues: CASSRNGVAGELFF.

This chain connects TRBV7-9 to TRBJ2-3; 8 positions agree with TRBD1. This CDR3 spans 14 amino acids. Trimming cost V 4 bases and J 8 bases; bases outside gene matches: 8. Germline V gene data show CDR1 as SEHNR and CDR2 as FQNEAQ (reference sequence). CDR3 loop: CASSYRTGSITQYF. The CDR3 bases are TGTGCCAGCAGCTACAGGACAGGGTCGATTACGCAGTATTTT.

The CDR3 nucleotides are TGTGCCATCAGTAGACAGGGGAACCACGAGCAGTACTTC. The encoded protein is CAISRQGNHEQYF. The chain recombines TRBV10-3 with TRBJ2-7; 8 nucleotides match TRBD1. There are 13 residues in the CDR3. V gave up 5 bases and J gave up 5 bases; unmatched junction bases: 5. Germline V CDR1 and CDR2: ENHRY, SYGVKD.

V and J are TRBV7-2 and TRBJ2-3; TRBD2 matches 14 bases. The CDR3 is 17 residues long. J was trimmed by 6 bases and V by 7 bases; bases with no gene match: 12. Germline V gives CDR1 SGHTA, CDR2 FQGNSA. The CDR3 sequence is CASTPGSGTSGGDTQYF. Here the CDR3 DNA reads TGTGCCAGCACCCCCGGGTCGGGGACTAGCGGGGGTGATACGCAGTATTTT.

This clone was picked up a small number of times. The CDR3 region is CASSEPSSYNSPLHF. The CDR3 bases are TGTGCCAGCAGTGAACCGAGCTCCTATAATTCACCCCTCCACTTT. The V call is TRBV25-1, the J call TRBJ1-6, with D unresolved. Trimming cost V 2 bases and J 0 bases, with 5 bases left between them. This CDR3 spans 15 amino acids. The V gene's germline CDR1 is MGHDK and CDR2 SYGVNS.

The chain has TRBV7-9 and TRBJ1-2; D unresolved. V lost 1 base, J lost 8 bases, and 17 bases lay in between. CDR3 length: 15 amino acids. Germline V gene lookup returns CDR1 SEHNR and CDR2 FQNEAQ (reference sequence). The CDR3 is CASSLVWQSPGGYTF. The CDR3, as DNA: TGTGCCAGCAGCTTAGTTTGGCAGAGCCCAGGAGGCTACACCTTC.